This T cell receptor (beta chain) emerged from a study of T cell responses to AZD1222 COVID-19 vaccine. Overall study findings and caveats: Unmutated regions of variants are reportedly targeted by nearly half of spike-specific TCRs. Spike-spanning, vaccine-associated CD4 TCRs were dominant at 160-218 and 743-854. Repertoires were obtained only post-peak T cell response. The sample set comprised mostly white British donors with more females, and clonal diversity was possibly underestimated.

The germline V gene has CDR1 SGHNT and CDR2 YYREEE (reference sequence). Trimming shortened V by 4 bases and J by 8 bases, and 14 bases separated the two germline ends. This CDR3 has 13 residues. Concerning this clone: As yet, its antigen is unknown.

Produced via immunoSEQ multiplex PCR; TCRdb's table is partial and in-frame only. Seen here are 60,000 to 85,000 clones, around nine tenths observed once, and the top ten hold 18%. The chain uses TRBV5-4 and TRBJ2-3, with D possibly being TRBD1 (6 bases). The source material was peripheral blood, sampled 28 days after the second AZD1222 dose. This receptor was taken from an adult who received the AZD1222 COVID-19 vaccine. The CDR3 reads CASSVDSQGTQYF. Written as DNA, the CDR3 is TGTGCCAGCAGCGTGGACAGCCAAGGTACGCAGTATTTT.